The clone carrying this TCR beta chain was seen only once. Sequencing was performed with immunoSEQ multiplex PCR; in TCRdb, only in-frame clones are kept and a portion is missing. The sample has some 86,000 clones; 90% are singletons. This record belongs to a study of PD-1 blockade in classical Hodgkin lymphoma. Regarding time point: cycle 4 day 1 (C4D1), after more than five weeks of nivolumab. Every one of the patients relapsed after autologous stem cell transplantation (brentuximab vedotin exposure was variable). Classification of best responses gave complete response, partial response or progressive disease. Deletions cut 3 bases from V and 0 bases from J, with 9 bases between. The CDR3 is 15 residues long. CDR1 SNHLY and CDR2 FYNNEI come from the germline V gene.

This sequence was found in a human donor with classical Hodgkin lymphoma. Sequences were derived from peripheral blood mononuclear cells (PBMCs), sampled before the fourth cycle of nivolumab. The chain carries TRBV2 and TRBJ1-5; D unclear. In DNA, the CDR3 is TGTGCCAGCAGTGACCCAGAGTATAGCAATCAGCCCCAGCATTTT. It yields the protein CASSDPEYSNQPQHF.